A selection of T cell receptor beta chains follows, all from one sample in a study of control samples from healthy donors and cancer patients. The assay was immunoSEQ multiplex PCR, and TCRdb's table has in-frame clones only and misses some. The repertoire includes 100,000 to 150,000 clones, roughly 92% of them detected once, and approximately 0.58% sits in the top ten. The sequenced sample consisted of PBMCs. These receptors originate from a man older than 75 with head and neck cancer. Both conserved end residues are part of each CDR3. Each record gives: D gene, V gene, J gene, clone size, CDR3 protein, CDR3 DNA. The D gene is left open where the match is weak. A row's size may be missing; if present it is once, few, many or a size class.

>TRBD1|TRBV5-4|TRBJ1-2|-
CASSSKGQGADGYTF
TGTGCCAGCAGCTCAAAGGGACAGGGGGCGGATGGCTACACCTTC
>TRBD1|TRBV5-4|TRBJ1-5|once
CASSVTGVNQPQHF
TGTGCCAGCAGCGTGACAGGGGTAAATCAGCCCCAGCATTTT
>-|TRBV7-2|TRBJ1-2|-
CASSYPRGGHYGYTF
TGTGCCAGCAGTTACCCCCGCGGGGGCCACTATGGCTACACCTTC
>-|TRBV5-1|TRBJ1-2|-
CASSLNRVGSGVGYTF
TGCGCCAGCAGCTTGAACAGGGTCGGGAGCGGAGTCGGCTACACCTTC
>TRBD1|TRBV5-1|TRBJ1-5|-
CASSLTGGNNQPQHF
TGCGCCAGCAGCTTGACAGGGGGGAACAATCAGCCCCAGCATTTT
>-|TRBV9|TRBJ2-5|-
CASSVQGWEETQYF
TGTGCCAGCAGCGTACAGGGTTGGGAAGAGACCCAGTACTTC
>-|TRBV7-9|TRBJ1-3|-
CASSQSAGQPGDTIYF
TGTGCCAGCAGCCAATCCGCGGGCCAACCGGGAGACACCATATATTTT
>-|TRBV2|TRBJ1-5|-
CASSGGGQPQHF
TGTGCCAGCAGTGGGGGTGGTCAGCCCCAGCATTTT
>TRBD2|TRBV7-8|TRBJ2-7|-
CASSREGLAGSWHEQYF
TGTGCCAGCAGCCGAGAAGGACTAGCGGGCTCCTGGCACGAGCAGTACTTC
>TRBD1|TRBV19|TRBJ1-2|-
CASSGQGARWDGYTF
TGTGCCAGTAGTGGGCAGGGGGCACGATGGGATGGCTACACCTTC
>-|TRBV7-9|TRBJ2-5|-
CASTELEGTWETQYF
TGTGCCAGCACCGAACTGGAGGGGACGTGGGAGACCCAGTACTTC
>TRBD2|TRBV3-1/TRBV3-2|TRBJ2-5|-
CASSLLAGGLRGKETQYF
TGTGCCAGCAGCCTACTAGCGGGGGGGCTCCGAGGTAAAGAGACCCAGTACTTC
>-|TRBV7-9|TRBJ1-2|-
CASSGVEGINGYTF
TGTGCCAGCAGCGGAGTGGAGGGAATAAATGGCTACACCTTC
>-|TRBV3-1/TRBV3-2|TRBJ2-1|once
CASTDTKGGEQFF
TGTGCCAGCACCGATACGAAGGGGGGTGAGCAGTTCTTC
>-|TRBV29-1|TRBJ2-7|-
CSVEAEGSPYEQYF
TGCAGCGTTGAAGCAGAAGGGTCCCCCTACGAGCAGTACTTC
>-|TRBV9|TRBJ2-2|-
CASSAGTVAGELFF
TGTGCCAGCAGCGCCGGGACTGTGGCCGGGGAGCTGTTTTTT
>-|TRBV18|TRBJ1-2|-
CASSPGAGRDYGYTF
TGTGCCAGCTCACCAGGGGCAGGGAGGGACTATGGCTACACCTTC
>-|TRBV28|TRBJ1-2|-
CASSWANPGRYTF
TGTGCCAGCAGCTGGGCTAACCCCGGGCGCTACACCTTC
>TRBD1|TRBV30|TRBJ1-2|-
CAWSFGLTQGAYYGYTF
TGTGCCTGGAGTTTCGGTCTCACACAGGGGGCTTACTATGGCTACACCTTC
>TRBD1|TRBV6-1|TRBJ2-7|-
CASSEWDRGMYEQYF
TGTGCCAGCAGTGAATGGGACAGGGGTATGTACGAGCAGTACTTC
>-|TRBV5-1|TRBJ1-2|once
CASSQDSSNYGYTF
TGCGCCAGCAGCCAGGACAGCTCTAACTATGGCTACACCTTC
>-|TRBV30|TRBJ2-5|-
CAWSVRTVEGRGETQYF
TGTGCCTGGAGTGTGCGGACAGTGGAAGGCCGGGGGGAGACCCAGTACTTC
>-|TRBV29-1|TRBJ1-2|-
CSVDGAVVTNYGYTF
TGCAGCGTTGATGGGGCAGTTGTTACGAACTATGGCTACACCTTC
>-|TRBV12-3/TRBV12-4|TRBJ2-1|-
CASSFKYNEQFF
TGTGCCAGCAGTTTCAAATACAATGAGCAGTTCTTC
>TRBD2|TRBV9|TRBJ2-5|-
CASSVGTSGQETQYF
TGTGCCAGCAGCGTTGGGACTAGCGGGCAAGAGACCCAGTACTTC
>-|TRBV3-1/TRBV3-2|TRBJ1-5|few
CASSQGRGTSNQPQHF
TGTGCCAGCAGCCAGGGCAGGGGCACGTCCAATCAGCCCCAGCATTTT
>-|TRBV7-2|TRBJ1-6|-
CASSLSFTSQASPLHF
TGTGCCAGCAGCTTAAGCTTCACTTCACAGGCTTCACCCCTCCACTTT
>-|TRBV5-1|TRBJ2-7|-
CASSLRLAYEQYF
TGCGCCAGCAGCTTGAGGCTAGCGTACGAGCAGTACTTC
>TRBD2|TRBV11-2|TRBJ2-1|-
CASSLGTSGGFNEQFF
TGTGCCAGCAGCTTAGGGACTAGCGGGGGGTTCAATGAGCAGTTCTTC
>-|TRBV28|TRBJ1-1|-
CASSRNRATTEAFF
TGTGCCAGCAGTAGAAACAGGGCCACCACTGAAGCTTTCTTT
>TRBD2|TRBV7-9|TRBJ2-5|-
CASSLRASGRKETQYF
TGTGCCAGCAGCTTAAGGGCTAGCGGGCGGAAAGAGACCCAGTACTTC
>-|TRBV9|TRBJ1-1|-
CASSVATRGGEAFF
TGTGCCAGCAGCGTAGCTACTCGAGGAGGTGAAGCTTTCTTT
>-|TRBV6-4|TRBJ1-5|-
CASSPYGGQPQHF
TGTGCCAGCAGTCCCTACGGGGGTCAGCCCCAGCATTTT
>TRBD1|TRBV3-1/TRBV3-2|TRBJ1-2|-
CASSHRTGRFNYGYTF
TGTGCCAGCAGCCACAGGACAGGGCGGTTCAACTATGGCTACACCTTC
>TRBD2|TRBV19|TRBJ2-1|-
CASSMGREKDEQFF
TGTGCCAGTAGTATGGGGCGGGAGAAGGATGAGCAGTTCTTC
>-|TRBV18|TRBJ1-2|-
CASSPPGPNYGYTF
TGTGCCAGCTCACCACCTGGACCAAACTATGGCTACACCTTC
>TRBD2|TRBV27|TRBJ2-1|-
CASSSWTSGKKNEQFF
TGTGCCAGCAGTTCATGGACTAGCGGGAAGAAGAATGAGCAGTTCTTC
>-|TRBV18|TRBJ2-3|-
CASSPGTSTDTQYF
TGTGCCAGCTCACCCGGGACTAGCACAGATACGCAGTATTTT
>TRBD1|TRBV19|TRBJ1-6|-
CASSNTGTGLFSYNSPLHF
TGTGCCAGTAGTAATACCGGGACAGGACTATTCTCCTATAATTCACCCCTCCACTTT
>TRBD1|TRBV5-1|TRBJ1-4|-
CASSRQGLTNEKLFF
TGCGCCAGCAGCCGACAGGGTTTGACTAATGAAAAACTGTTTTTT
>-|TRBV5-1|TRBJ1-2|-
CASSDSRYGYTF
TGCGCCAGCAGCGACAGCCGGTATGGCTACACCTTC
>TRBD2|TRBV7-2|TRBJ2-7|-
CASSLEGLAGGYYEQYF
TGTGCCAGCAGCTTAGAAGGACTAGCGGGAGGTTACTACGAGCAGTACTTC
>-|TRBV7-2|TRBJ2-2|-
CASSLGQILRNTGELFF
TGTGCCAGCAGCTTAGGACAGATACTAAGGAACACCGGGGAGCTGTTTTTT
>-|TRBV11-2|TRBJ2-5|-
CASSLEDTGTQYF
TGTGCCAGCAGCTTAGAAGACACGGGGACCCAGTACTTC
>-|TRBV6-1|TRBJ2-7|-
CASSDSLAWGSSYEQYF
TGTGCCAGCAGTGATAGCCTAGCTTGGGGAAGCTCCTACGAGCAGTACTTC
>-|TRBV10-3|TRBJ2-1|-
CAISDRAHIF
TGTGCCATCAGTGATCGGGCCCATATCTTC
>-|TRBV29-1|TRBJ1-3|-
CSVEPPDLQNTIYF
TGCAGCGTCGAACCCCCGGATTTACAAAACACCATATATTTT
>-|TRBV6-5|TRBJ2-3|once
CASRLQVDTDTQYF
TGTGCCAGCAGGTTACAGGTTGACACAGATACGCAGTATTTT
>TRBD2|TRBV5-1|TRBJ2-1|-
CASSTDSGRFNEQFF
TGCGCCAGCAGTACGGATAGCGGGAGGTTCAATGAGCAGTTCTTC
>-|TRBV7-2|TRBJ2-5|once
CASSLWGLGETQYF
TGTGCCAGCAGCTTATGGGGGTTAGGGGAGACCCAGTACTTC
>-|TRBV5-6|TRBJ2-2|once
CASSLRPRSGELFF
TGTGCCAGCAGCTTGAGGCCAAGGTCCGGGGAGCTGTTTTTT
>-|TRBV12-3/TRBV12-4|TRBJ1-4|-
CASTTSPNEKLFF
TGTGCCAGCACCACGTCTCCGAATGAAAAACTGTTTTTT